Listed here is a single T cell receptor beta chain. Time point given: patch test 1, 2 weeks after DPC sensitization. Treatment noted: therapeutic diphenylcyclopropenone sensitization with weekly scalp DPC. The study extracted total RNA from unfractionated whole blood. Germline V gene sequence: CDR1 MNHEY, CDR2 SMNVEV (reference sequence). CDR3 length: 14 amino acids. The ends lost 5 bases at V and 9 bases at J; junction bases unmatched: 9. The sample comes from a study of human T cells and chemical hapten exposure. Individual cDNA molecules (in the library) carried attached unique molecular identifiers. Study processing details: Between 23,224 and 690,600 TCRs appeared in each sample, and the median stood at 95,638. MiXCR, applied by TCRdb to the RACE reads, yields one record per CDR3 protein. The authors' filters were not applied to this entry. The sample yields approximately 52,000 distinct CDR3 sequences, approximately 10% seen once.

The sample in question was whole blood, obtained in connection with sensitization to the hapten diphenylcyclopropenone (DPC). The gene calls are TRBV27 and TRBJ1-5, with 8 nucleotides matching TRBD1. This TCR was sampled from a middle-aged woman with alopecia areata. Some clones in this sample may be carry-over from other donors' samples. The CDR3 region is CASSAQGAPRPQHF. The CDR3 DNA reads as TGTGCCAGCAGTGCGCAGGGGGCCCCAAGGCCCCAGCATTTT.